This entry concerns a single T cell receptor (beta chain). The source of the sample is a study of blood T cell repertoires in COVID-19. Sequenced by immunoSEQ multiplex PCR; TCRdb stores in-frame clones only, minus some. The data show approximately 120,000 clones, 85% to 90% seen once. The sequenced sample consisted of peripheral blood. The TCR comes from a man older than 75 with active or convalescent COVID-19.

CDR3 in DNA: TGTGCCACCAGTGCCCGGGGTCTAGCGGGACATGAGCAGTTCTTC. Residues: CATSARGLAGHEQFF. J is TRBJ2-1 and V is TRBV24-1; 9 bases align to TRBD2. From germline, CDR1 is KGHDR and CDR2 SFDVKD. The CDR3 has 15 amino acids. Unmatched junction bases numbered 9, after V lost 5 bases and J lost 8 bases.